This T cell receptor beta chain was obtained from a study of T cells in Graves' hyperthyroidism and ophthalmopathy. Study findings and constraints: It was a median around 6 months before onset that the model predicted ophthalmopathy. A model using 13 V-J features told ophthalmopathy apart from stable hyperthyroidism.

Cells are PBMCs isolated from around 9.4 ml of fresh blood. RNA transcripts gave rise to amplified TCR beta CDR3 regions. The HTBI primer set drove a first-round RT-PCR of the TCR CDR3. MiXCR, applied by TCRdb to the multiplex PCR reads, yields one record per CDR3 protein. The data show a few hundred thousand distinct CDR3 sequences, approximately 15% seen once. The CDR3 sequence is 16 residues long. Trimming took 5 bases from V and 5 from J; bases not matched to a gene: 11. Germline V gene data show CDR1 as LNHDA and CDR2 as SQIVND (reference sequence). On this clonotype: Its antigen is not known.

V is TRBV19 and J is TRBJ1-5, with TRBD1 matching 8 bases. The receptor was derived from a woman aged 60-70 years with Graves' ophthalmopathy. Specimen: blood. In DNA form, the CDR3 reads TGTGCCAGTAGTCTCGGGGCCGGACAGGGCTATCAGCCCCAGCATTTT. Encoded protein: CASSLGAGQGYQPQHF.